A single sample gave rise to the 18 T cell receptor beta chains below, sequenced in a study of CD8 T cells in ankylosing spondylitis. TCRdb recomputed calls from the 5' RACE reads with MiXCR, one row per CDR3 protein. The data hold hundreds of thousands of distinct CDR3 sequences, with 20% observed a single time. The sample consisted of blood, either unsorted or a sorted T cell fraction (not recorded which). These receptors were taken from a male donor with ankylosing spondylitis or in good health (not recorded which).

This clonotype was counted a few times. The chain couples TRBV29-1 to TRBJ2-3, with 7 bases lining up with TRBD2. Losses at the gene ends were 2 bases for V and 10 bases for J; bases not matched to a gene: 33. The germline V gene has CDR1 SQVTM and CDR2 ANQGSEA. The CDR3 loop spans 21 amino acids. The CDR3 here is CSVESGGQGGGAGAILMAQYF. In DNA, the CDR3 is TGCAGCGTTGAATCGGGAGGCCAGGGAGGTGGGGCGGGAGCGATCTTGATGGCGCAGTATTTT.

The rearrangement uses TRBV10-3 and TRBJ2-1, with 14 nucleotides matching TRBD2. The CDR3 length is 16 residues. The germline V gene encodes CDR1 ENHRY and CDR2 SYGVKD. V gave up 4 bases and J gave up 8 bases; unmatched junction bases: 7. CDR3 sequence: CAISGSGLAGGDEQFF. In DNA form, the CDR3 reads TGTGCCATCAGTGGATCAGGACTAGCGGGAGGTGATGAGCAGTTCTTC.

V usage is TRBV11-2 and J usage is TRBJ1-2, with TRBD1 identical over 9 bases. The CDR3 sequence is 14 residues long. Trimming removed 1 base from V and 12 bases from J; junction bases left unmatched: 9. The germline gives CDR1 SGHAT, CDR2 FQNNGV. CDR3 sequence (DNA): TGTGCCAGCAGCTTAGTGGGGACAGGGCCCTCCCACACCTTC. Translated, it gives CASSLVGTGPSHTF.

This clonotype was seen only a few times. J is TRBJ1-5 and V is TRBV12-3 or TRBV12-4; D unresolved. The CDR3 contains 13 residues. V shed 5 bases and J shed 6 bases, with 11 bases lying between them. CDR3 residues: CASSQRMGQPQHF. The CDR3 region has the DNA TGTGCCAGCAGTCAAAGGATGGGTCAGCCCCAGCATTTT.

The genes are TRBV28 and TRBJ2-5; possible D gene TRBD1, 5 bases. Germline values: CDR1 MDHEN, CDR2 SYDVKM. Trimming shortened V by 1 base and J by 5 bases, and 23 bases separated the two germline ends. This CDR3 contains 18 residues. The CDR3 is CASSLSTFQGIKFETQYF. The CDR3, as DNA: TGTGCCAGCAGTTTATCCACATTCCAGGGTATTAAATTTGAGACCCAGTACTTC.

The rearrangement joins TRBV7-2 to TRBJ2-5, with D tentatively TRBD2 (5 bases). The CDR3 is 15 amino acids. Germline V gene data show CDR1 as SGHTA and CDR2 as FQGNSA. The V end lost 0 bases, the J end lost 5 bases, and 13 bases lay between the germline ends. The CDR3 here is CASSLALERRETQYF. CDR3 bases: TGTGCCAGCAGCTTAGCGTTGGAGCGGCGGGAGACCCAGTACTTC.

This clonotype was observed a few times. The chain is built from TRBV28 and TRBJ2-3; D remains unclear. Per the germline V gene, CDR1 is MDHEN and CDR2 is SYDVKM. Trimming took off 8 bases at V and 0 bases at J, with 9 bases between the two ends. The CDR3 spans 13 residues. DNA for the CDR3: TGTGCCAGCCGCCGATCTAGCACAGATACGCAGTATTTT. The encoded protein is CASRRSSTDTQYF.

The chain carries TRBV6-5 and TRBJ2-3; D possibly corresponds to TRBD1 (6 bases). Trimming left V 4 bases short and J 7 bases short, with 18 bases between. The CDR3 runs to 15 residues. The germline V gene has CDR1 MNHEY and CDR2 SVGAGI. The DNA of the CDR3 is TGTGCCAGCAGTTCCCCCGCTGACAGGCCCAATACGCAGTATTTT. Translating it yields CASSSPADRPNTQYF.

This clonotype turned up a few times. V usage is TRBV11-1 and J usage is TRBJ2-2; the D call may be TRBD1 or TRBD2 (5 bases each). This CDR3 contains 16 residues. Germline CDR1 reads SGHAT; CDR2 reads FQDESV (reference sequence). The ends were cut back, 1 base at V and 4 bases at J, with 13 bases in the middle. This CDR3 reads CASSLDTGPGTGELFF. The CDR3 nucleotides are TGTGCCAGCAGCTTAGACACGGGACCGGGCACCGGGGAGCTGTTTTTT. Full variable domain (outside the CDR3, taken from reference TRBV11-1 and TRBJ2-2): EAEVAQSPRYKITEKSQAVAFWCDPISGHATLYWYRQILGQGPELLVQFQDESVVDDSQLPKDRFSAERLKGVDSTLKIQPAELGDSAMYLCASSLDTGPGTGELFFGEGSRLTVL.

The chain carries TRBV6-1 and TRBJ2-3; 10 positions agree with TRBD2. Germline CDR1 reads MNHNS; CDR2 reads SASEGT. This CDR3 comprises 14 residues. J gave up 5 bases and V 10 bases, and 9 bases lay outside the gene matches. CDR3 sequence reads: CATTGLARGDTQYF. The DNA of the CDR3 is TGTGCCACCACGGGACTAGCGAGAGGAGATACGCAGTATTTT.

The chain uses TRBV6-1 and TRBJ1-5; D gene unclear. The CDR3 consists of 13 residues. V was cut by 4 bases and J by 6 bases, with 10 bases left in between. CDR1 is MNHNS, CDR2 SASEGT, per germline. The CDR3 is CASSADTVQPQHF. Here the CDR3 DNA reads TGTGCCAGCAGTGCCGACACAGTTCAGCCCCAGCATTTT.

This clonotype was seen more than once but under ten times. This rearrangement joins TRBV4-1 to TRBJ1-1; D not certain. The V gene lost 0 bases and the J gene lost 7 bases, with 9 bases spanning the gap. This CDR3 is built from 13 residues. Germline assignment: CDR1 MGHRA and CDR2 YSYEKL. The CDR3 sequence is CASSQERQLEAFF. In nucleotides, the CDR3 is TGCGCCAGCAGCCAAGAGCGCCAGCTTGAAGCTTTCTTT.

This clonotype was detected ten times or more. The rearrangement joins TRBV12-3 or TRBV12-4 to TRBJ2-3; 7 nucleotides agree with TRBD1. V shed 3 bases and J 4 bases; nucleotides not matched to a gene: 4. CDR3 length: 14 amino acids. The CDR3 DNA reads as TGTGCCAGCAGTTTTGGGCAGGGGGCAGATACGCAGTATTTT. This encodes CASSFGQGADTQYF.

This clonotype has at least ten counts. V and J are TRBV5-6 and TRBJ2-2, with 7 bases lining up with TRBD1. Trimming took 0 bases from V and 5 from J; bases not matched to a gene: 7. The CDR3 consists of 16 residues. Germline CDR1 SGHDT, CDR2 YYEEEE. CDR3 sequence reads: CASSLDTGARTGELFF. In nucleotides, the CDR3 is TGTGCCAGCAGCTTGGATACAGGGGCCAGAACCGGGGAGCTGTTTTTT.

J is TRBJ1-2 and V is TRBV2; a weak D match, TRBD1 (6 bases). The CDR3 runs 13 residues. Between the trimmed V and J ends, which lost 6 bases and 6 bases, there was a span of 14 bases. The germline V gene encodes CDR1 SNHLY and CDR2 FYNNEI. Here the CDR3 DNA reads TGTGCCAGCAGCGTAGACAGGAGGGATGGCTACACCTTC. Protein: CASSVDRRDGYTF.

V is TRBV2 and J is TRBJ2-5; the D is unclear. Germline CDR1 reads SNHLY; CDR2 reads FYNNEI. V lost 4 bases and J lost 5, with 11 bases in between. The CDR3 contains 13 residues. CDR3 DNA sequence: TGTGCCAGCAGTGTACTGGTGGTGGAGACCCAGTACTTC. It is translated as CASSVLVVETQYF. Based on the CDR3 plus reference TRBV2 and TRBJ2-5, the full variable domain is EPEVTQTPSHQVTQMGQEVILRCVPISNHLYFYWYRQILGQKVEFLVSFYNNEISEKSEIFDDQFSVERPDGSNFTLKIRSTKLEDSAMYFCASSVLVVETQYFGPGTRLLVL.

The chain couples TRBV7-8 to TRBJ2-1; D is ambiguous. The CDR3 has 14 amino acids. Germline CDR1 reads SGHVS; CDR2 reads FQNEAQ. Trimming shortened V by 1 base and J by 8 bases, and 12 bases separated the two germline ends. The CDR3 bases are TGTGCCAGCAGCTTAGTAAACGTTGCCGATGAGCAGTTCTTC. Protein product: CASSLVNVADEQFF.

The CDR3 nucleotides are TGCAGTGCTAGTATGGACAGGGGGCTTCCTAGCAATCAGCCCCAGCATTTT. Its protein is CSASMDRGLPSNQPQHF. The J gene is TRBJ1-5, the V gene TRBV20-1; TRBD1 matches 11 bases. J gave up 0 bases and V 3 bases, and 7 bases lay outside the gene matches. Per germline, CDR1 DFQATT and CDR2 SNEGSKA (reference sequence). The CDR3 consists of 17 residues.